This paragraph covers one T cell receptor beta chain sequence. The PCR contained 60 Vbeta and 13 Jbeta primers. Method: immunoSEQ multiplex PCR; TCRdb's copy keeps in-frame clones and lacks some. Here the sample spans 180,000 or so clones, roughly 82% being singletons. The source of the sample is a study of cytomegalovirus exposure and HLA in healthy donors. The sequenced material came from PBMCs. The sequence came from a man in his forties or fifties in good health and CMV-seronegative.

CDR3 coding DNA: TGCGCCAGCAGCCAAGATAATGCGGCGGGCGGGGCCAACGTCCTGACTTTC. As protein: CASSQDNAAGGANVLTF. J is TRBJ2-6 and V is TRBV4-3, with D maybe TRBD2 (5 bases). CDR1 is LGHNA, CDR2 YSLEER, per germline. Trimming cost V 0 bases and J 4 bases, with 13 bases left between them. The CDR3 spans 17 residues.